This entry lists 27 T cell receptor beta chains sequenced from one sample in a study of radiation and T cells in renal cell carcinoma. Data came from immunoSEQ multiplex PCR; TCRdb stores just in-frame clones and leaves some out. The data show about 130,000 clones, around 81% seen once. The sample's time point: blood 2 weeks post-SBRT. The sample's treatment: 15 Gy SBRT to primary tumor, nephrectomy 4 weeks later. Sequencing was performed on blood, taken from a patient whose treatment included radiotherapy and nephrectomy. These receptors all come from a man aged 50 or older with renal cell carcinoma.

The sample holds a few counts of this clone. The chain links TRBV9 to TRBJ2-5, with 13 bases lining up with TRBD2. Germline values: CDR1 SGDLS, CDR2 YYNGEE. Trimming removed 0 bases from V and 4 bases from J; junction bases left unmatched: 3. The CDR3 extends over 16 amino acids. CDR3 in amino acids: CASSVELAGGRETQYF. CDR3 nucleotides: TGTGCCAGCAGCGTAGAACTAGCGGGAGGGCGAGAGACCCAGTACTTC.

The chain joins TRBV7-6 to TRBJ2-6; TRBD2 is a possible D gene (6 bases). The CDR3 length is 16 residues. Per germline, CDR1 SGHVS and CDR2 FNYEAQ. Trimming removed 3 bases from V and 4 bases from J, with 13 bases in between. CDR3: CASSFSGGYGANVLTF. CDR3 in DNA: TGTGCCAGCAGCTTCTCCGGGGGTTACGGGGCCAACGTCCTGACTTTC.

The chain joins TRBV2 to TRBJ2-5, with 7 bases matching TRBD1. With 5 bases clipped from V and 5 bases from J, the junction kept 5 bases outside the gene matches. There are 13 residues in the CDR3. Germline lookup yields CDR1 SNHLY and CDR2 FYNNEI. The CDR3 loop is CASSLDRLETQYF. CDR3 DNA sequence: TGTGCCAGCAGTTTGGACAGGTTGGAGACCCAGTACTTC.

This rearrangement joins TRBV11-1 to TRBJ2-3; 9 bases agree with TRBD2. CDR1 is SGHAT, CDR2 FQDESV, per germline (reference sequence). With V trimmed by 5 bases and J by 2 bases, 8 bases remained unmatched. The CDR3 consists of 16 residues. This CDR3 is CASSGAGTSSTDTQYF. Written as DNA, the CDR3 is TGTGCCAGCAGCGGAGCCGGGACTAGCTCCACAGATACGCAGTATTTT. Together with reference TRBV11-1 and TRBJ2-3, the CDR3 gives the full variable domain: EAEVAQSPRYKITEKSQAVAFWCDPISGHATLYWYRQILGQGPELLVQFQDESVVDDSQLPKDRFSAERLKGVDSTLKIQPAELGDSAMYLCASSGAGTSSTDTQYFGPGTRLTVL.

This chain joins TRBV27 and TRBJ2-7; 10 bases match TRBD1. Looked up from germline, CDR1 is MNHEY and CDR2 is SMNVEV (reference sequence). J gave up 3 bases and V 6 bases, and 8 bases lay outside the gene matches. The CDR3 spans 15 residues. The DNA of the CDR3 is TGTGCCAGCAGCAGAAAGACAGGGGGCAGCTACGAGCAGTACTTC. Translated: CASSRKTGGSYEQYF.

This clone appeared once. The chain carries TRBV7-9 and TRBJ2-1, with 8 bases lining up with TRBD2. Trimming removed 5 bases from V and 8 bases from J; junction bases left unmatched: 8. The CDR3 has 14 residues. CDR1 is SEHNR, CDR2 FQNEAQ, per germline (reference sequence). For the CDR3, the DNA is TGTGCCAGCAGCCCGCCCGGACTAGCCGATGAGCAGTTCTTC. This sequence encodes CASSPPGLADEQFF.

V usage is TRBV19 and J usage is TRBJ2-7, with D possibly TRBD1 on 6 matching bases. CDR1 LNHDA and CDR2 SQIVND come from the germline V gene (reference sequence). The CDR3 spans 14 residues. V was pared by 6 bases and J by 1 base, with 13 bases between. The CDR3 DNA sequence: TGTGCCAGTAGAGGGGGAGAAAAGTCCTACGAGCAGTACTTC. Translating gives CASRGGEKSYEQYF.

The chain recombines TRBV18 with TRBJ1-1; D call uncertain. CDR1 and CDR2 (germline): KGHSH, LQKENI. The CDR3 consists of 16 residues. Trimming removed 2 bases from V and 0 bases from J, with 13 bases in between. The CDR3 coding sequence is TGTGCCAGCTCACCATACGAACAATTCCTGAACACTGAAGCTTTCTTT. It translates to CASSPYEQFLNTEAFF.

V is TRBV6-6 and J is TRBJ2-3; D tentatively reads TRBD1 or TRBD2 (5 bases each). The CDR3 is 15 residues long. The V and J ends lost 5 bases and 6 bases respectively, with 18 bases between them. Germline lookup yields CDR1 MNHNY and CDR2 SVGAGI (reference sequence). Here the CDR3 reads CASSKTGPKMDTQYF. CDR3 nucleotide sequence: TGTGCCAGCAGTAAGACGGGACCGAAGATGGATACGCAGTATTTT.

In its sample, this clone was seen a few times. The DNA of the CDR3 is TGTGCCAGCAGCCCAAGGGTCCCCTGGGAGCAGTACTTC. This encodes CASSPRVPWEQYF. The chain has TRBV7-9 and TRBJ2-7; D gene uncertain. The CDR3 runs 13 residues. Germline CDR1 SEHNR, CDR2 FQNEAQ (reference sequence). V was shortened by 5 bases and J by 7 bases, with 15 bases between the two germline ends.

CDR3 DNA: TGTGCCATCAGCACCAACTACAGGGGAAGGGATTTGAACACTGAAGCTTTCTTT. Translation: CAISTNYRGRDLNTEAFF. The J gene is TRBJ1-1, the V gene TRBV10-3; 7 bases fit TRBD1. CDR1 and CDR2 (germline): ENHRY, SYGVKD. This CDR3 contains 18 residues. J was trimmed by 0 bases and V by 6 bases; bases with no gene match: 16.

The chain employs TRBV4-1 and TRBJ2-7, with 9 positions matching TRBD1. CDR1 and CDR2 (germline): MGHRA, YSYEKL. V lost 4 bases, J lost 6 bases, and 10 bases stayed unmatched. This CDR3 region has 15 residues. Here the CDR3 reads CASSPGQGFTGEQYF. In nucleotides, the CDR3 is TGCGCCAGCAGCCCGGGACAGGGTTTTACCGGCGAGCAGTACTTC.

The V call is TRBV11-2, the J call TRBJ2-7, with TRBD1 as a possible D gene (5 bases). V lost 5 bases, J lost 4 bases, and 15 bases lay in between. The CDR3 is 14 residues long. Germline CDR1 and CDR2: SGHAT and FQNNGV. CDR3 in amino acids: CASSRVKGRYEQYF. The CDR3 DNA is TGTGCCAGCAGCCGCGTGAAGGGGCGTTACGAGCAGTACTTC.

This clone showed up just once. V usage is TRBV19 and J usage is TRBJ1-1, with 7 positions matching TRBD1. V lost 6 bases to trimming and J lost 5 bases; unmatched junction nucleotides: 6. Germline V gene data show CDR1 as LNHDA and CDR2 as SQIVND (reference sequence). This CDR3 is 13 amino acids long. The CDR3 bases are TGTGCCAGTAGGGACAGGCCCTTGACTGAAGCTTTCTTT. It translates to CASRDRPLTEAFF. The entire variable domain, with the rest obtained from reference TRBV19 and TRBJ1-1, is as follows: DGGITQSPKYLFRKEGQNVTLSCEQNLNHDAMYWYRQDPGQGLRLIYYSQIVNDFQKGDIAEGYSVSREKKESFPLTVTSAQKNPTAFYLCASRDRPLTEAFFGQGTRLTVV.

CDR3 residues: CASSEIWGSSSYEQYF. The DNA of the CDR3 is TGTGCCAGCAGTGAAATATGGGGGAGTAGCTCCTACGAGCAGTACTTC. The V gene is TRBV6-1, the J gene TRBJ2-5; D possibly matches TRBD1 or TRBD2 (5 bases each). The tail of the sequence fits TRBJ2-7 better, so the J call may be wrong. Germline-derived CDR1 and CDR2 are MNHNS and SASEGT. The CDR3 spans 16 residues.

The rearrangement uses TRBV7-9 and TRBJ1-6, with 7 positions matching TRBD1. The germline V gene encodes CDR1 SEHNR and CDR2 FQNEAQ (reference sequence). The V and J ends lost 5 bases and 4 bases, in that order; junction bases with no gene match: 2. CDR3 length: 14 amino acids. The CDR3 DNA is TGTGCCAGCAGCCCACAGGGGTATAATTCACCCCTCCACTTT. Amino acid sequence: CASSPQGYNSPLHF. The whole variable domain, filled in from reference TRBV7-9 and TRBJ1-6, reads DTGVSQNPRHKITKRGQNVTFRCDPISEHNRLYWYRQTLGQGPEFLTYFQNEAQLEKSRLLSDRFSAERPKGSFSTLEIQRTEQGDSAMYLCASSPQGYNSPLHFGNGTRLTVT.

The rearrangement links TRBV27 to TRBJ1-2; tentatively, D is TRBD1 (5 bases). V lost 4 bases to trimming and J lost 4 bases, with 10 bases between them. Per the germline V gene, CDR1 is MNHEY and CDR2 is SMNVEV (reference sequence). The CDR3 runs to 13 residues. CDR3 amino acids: CASSSGGSYGYTF. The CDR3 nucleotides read TGTGCCAGCAGTTCCGGGGGGTCCTATGGCTACACCTTC.

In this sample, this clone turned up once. The CDR3 DNA reads TGTGCCAGCAGTGAAGAGGAGGGTGAAAAACTGTTTTTT. Protein: CASSEEEGEKLFF. This chain uses TRBV2 with TRBJ1-4, with D unclear. The V end lost 1 base, the J end lost 7 bases, and 7 bases lay between the germline ends. The germline V gene encodes CDR1 SNHLY and CDR2 FYNNEI. The CDR3 runs to 13 residues.

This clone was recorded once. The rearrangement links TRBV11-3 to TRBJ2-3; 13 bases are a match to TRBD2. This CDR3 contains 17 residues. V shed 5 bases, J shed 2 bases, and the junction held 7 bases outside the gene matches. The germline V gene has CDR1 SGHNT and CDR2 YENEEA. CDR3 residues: CASSRRTSGSVTDTQYF. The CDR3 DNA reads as TGTGCCAGCAGCCGACGGACTAGCGGGAGTGTCACAGATACGCAGTATTTT.

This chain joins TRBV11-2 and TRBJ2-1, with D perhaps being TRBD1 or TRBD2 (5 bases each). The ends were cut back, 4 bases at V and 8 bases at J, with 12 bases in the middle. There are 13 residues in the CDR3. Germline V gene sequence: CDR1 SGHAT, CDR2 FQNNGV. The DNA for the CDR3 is TGTGCCAGCAGCTCCCGTCGGGGCGATGAGCAGTTCTTC. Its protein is CASSSRRGDEQFF.

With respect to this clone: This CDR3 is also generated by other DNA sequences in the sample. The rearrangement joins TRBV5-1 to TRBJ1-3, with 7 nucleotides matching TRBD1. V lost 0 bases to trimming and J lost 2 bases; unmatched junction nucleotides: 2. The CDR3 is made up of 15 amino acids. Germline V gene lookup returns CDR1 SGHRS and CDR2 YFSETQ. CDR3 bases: TGCGCCAGCAGCTTGGGTCAGGGGGCTGGAAACACCATATATTTT. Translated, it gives CASSLGQGAGNTIYF.

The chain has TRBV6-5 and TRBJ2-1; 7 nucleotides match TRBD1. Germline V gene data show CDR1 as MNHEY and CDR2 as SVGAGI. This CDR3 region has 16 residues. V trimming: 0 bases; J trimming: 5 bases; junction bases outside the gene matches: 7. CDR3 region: CASSYSLRGRHNEQFF. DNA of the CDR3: TGTGCCAGCAGTTACTCGCTTAGGGGGCGGCACAATGAGCAGTTCTTC.

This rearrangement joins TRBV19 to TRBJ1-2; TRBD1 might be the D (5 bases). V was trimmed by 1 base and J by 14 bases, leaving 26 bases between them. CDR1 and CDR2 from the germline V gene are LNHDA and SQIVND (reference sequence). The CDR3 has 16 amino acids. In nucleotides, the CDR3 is TGTGCCAGTAGTATAGCCAACCCACTCGCCCAGGGACTTTGGACCTTC. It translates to CASSIANPLAQGLWTF.

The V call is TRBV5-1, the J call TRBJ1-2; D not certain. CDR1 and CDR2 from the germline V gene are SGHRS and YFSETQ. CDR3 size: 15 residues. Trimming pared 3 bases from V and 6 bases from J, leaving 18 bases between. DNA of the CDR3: TGCGCCAGCAGCTCTACAATGTCCGTACCGAATGGCTACACCTTC. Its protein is CASSSTMSVPNGYTF.

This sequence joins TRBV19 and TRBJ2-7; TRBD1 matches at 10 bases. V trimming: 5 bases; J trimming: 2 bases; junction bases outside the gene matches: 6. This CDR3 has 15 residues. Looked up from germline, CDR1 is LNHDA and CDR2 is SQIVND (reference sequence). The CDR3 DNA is TGTGCCAGTAGTCTACCGGGACAGGGGACCTACGAGCAGTACTTC. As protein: CASSLPGQGTYEQYF.

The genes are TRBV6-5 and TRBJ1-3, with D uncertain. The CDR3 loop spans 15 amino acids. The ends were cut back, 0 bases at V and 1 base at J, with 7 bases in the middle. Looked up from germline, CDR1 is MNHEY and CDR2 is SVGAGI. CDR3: CASSYSEESGNTIYF. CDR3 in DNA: TGTGCCAGCAGTTACTCAGAGGAGTCTGGAAACACCATATATTTT.

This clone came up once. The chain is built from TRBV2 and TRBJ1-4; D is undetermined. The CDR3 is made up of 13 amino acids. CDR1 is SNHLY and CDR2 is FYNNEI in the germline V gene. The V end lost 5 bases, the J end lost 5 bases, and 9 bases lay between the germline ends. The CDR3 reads CASSPPGNEKLFF. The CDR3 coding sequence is TGTGCCAGCAGTCCCCCCGGAAATGAAAAACTGTTTTTT.